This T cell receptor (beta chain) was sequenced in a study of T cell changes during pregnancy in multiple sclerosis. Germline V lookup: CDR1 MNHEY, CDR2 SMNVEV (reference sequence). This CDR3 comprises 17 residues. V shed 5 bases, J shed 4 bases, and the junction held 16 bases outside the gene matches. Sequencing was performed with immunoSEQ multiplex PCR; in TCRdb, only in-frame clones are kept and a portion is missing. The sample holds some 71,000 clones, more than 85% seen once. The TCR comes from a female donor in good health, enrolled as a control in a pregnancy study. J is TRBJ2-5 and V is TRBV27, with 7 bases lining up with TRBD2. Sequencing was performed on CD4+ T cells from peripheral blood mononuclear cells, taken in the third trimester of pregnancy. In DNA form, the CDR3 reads TGTGCCAGCAGTCCCAGGTGGGACTACCGCTTGCCAGAGACCCAGTACTTC. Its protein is CASSPRWDYRLPETQYF.